This paragraph reports one TCR beta chain. This entry belongs to a study of blood T cell repertoires in COVID-19. TCRdb keeps only in-frame clones here, not all; method: immunoSEQ multiplex PCR. The table includes 220,000 or so clones, nearly 90% detected once. The sequenced sample consisted of PBMCs or T cells enriched from blood (not recorded which). The clonotype comes from a young man who had been exposed to COVID-19.

In nucleotides, the CDR3 is TGTGCCAGCAGCCTTCCCCTTATTGGGGGCCGGGGATCCCTCCACTTT. Amino acid sequence: CASSLPLIGGRGSLHF. The rearrangement joins TRBV14 to TRBJ1-6; D is possibly TRBD1 (6 bases). Germline CDR1 SGHDN, CDR2 FVKESK. The CDR3 contains 16 residues. V lost 4 bases and J 14 bases, leaving 24 bases between the germline ends.